Listed below are T cell receptor beta chains from one sample, sequenced in a study of CD8 T cells in ankylosing spondylitis. TCRdb reanalysed the 5' RACE reads using MiXCR and keeps one entry per CDR3 protein. The table lists around 160,000 distinct CDR3 sequences, roughly 10% of them singletons. Sample: blood, either unsorted or a sorted T cell fraction (not recorded which). The source is a male donor with ankylosing spondylitis or in good health (not recorded which). CDR3s include the opening cysteine and the closing phenylalanine or tryptophan. The D gene is left open where the match is weak. The size field is filled for only some rows; it gives once, few, many or a size class.

DNA: TGCAGCGTTGAAGTTTCAGGGGTTGGGGAGCAGTACTTC
CDR3: CSVEVSGVGEQYF
D: .
size: few
V: TRBV29-1
J: TRBJ2-7

DNA: TGTGCCAGCAGCCCACCGACGGACACTTATCAGCCCCAGCATTTT
CDR3: CASSPPTDTYQPQHF
D: .
size: .
V: TRBV11-3
J: TRBJ1-5

DNA: TGCAGTGCTAGAGGCGGACGACCAAACACCGGGGAGCTGTTTTTT
CDR3: CSARGGRPNTGELFF
D: .
size: many
V: TRBV20-1
J: TRBJ2-2

DNA: TGTGCCAGCTCGCCAGCTGACGGGGCGGGGGAAGCTTTCTTT
CDR3: CASSPADGAGEAFF
D: .
size: many
V: TRBV18
J: TRBJ1-1

DNA: TGCGCCAGCAGCTTGGTTCAGGGACGAGAGACCCAGTACTTC
CDR3: CASSLVQGRETQYF
D: .
size: .
V: TRBV5-1
J: TRBJ2-5

DNA: TGTGCCAGCAGCTTAGAAGAAACTGGGGAGCTGTTTTTT
CDR3: CASSLEETGELFF
D: .
size: .
V: TRBV7-9
J: TRBJ2-2

DNA: TGTGCCAGCAGTTCTAGCGGGGACGAGCAGTACTTC
CDR3: CASSSSGDEQYF
D: TRBD2
size: .
V: TRBV7-2
J: TRBJ2-7

DNA: TGCAGCGTTGACCCGGACAGCCGAAACTATGGCTACACCTTC
CDR3: CSVDPDSRNYGYTF
D: .
size: few
V: TRBV29-1
J: TRBJ1-2

DNA: TGTGCCAGCAGCCTGAGCCCTAGCGCCTACTCCTACAATGAGCAGTTCTTC
CDR3: CASSLSPSAYSYNEQFF
D: .
size: few
V: TRBV11-2
J: TRBJ2-1

DNA: TGCAGTTCTCGAGAAAGGGGGTACTACAATGAGCAGTTCTTC
CDR3: CSSRERGYYNEQFF
D: .
size: many
V: TRBV29-1
J: TRBJ2-1

DNA: TGTGCCAGCAGTTCAGCTAGCGGGAGTAGGGTCTACAATGAGCAGTTCTTC
CDR3: CASSSASGSRVYNEQFF
D: TRBD2
size: many
V: TRBV12-3/TRBV12-4
J: TRBJ2-1

DNA: TGTGCCAGCAATATCATGGGGGTGGATAATTCACCCCTCCACTTT
CDR3: CASNIMGVDNSPLHF
D: .
size: many
V: TRBV6-1
J: TRBJ1-6

DNA: TGTGCCAGCAGCCCGGGGACTCCGTCGGGTCAGTTCTTC
CDR3: CASSPGTPSGQFF
D: .
size: few
V: TRBV3-1
J: TRBJ2-1

DNA: TGTGCCAGCCGGGAGCGGGGGCGTAACACCGGGGAGCTGTTTTTT
CDR3: CASRERGRNTGELFF
D: TRBD2
size: many
V: TRBV6-2/TRBV6-3
J: TRBJ2-2

DNA: TGCGCCAGCAGTCGGGACGGCCGGGGAACTGAAGCTTTCTTT
CDR3: CASSRDGRGTEAFF
D: .
size: many
V: TRBV5-1
J: TRBJ1-1

DNA: TGCGCCAGCAGTGATGGTGGGGGTGGCAATCAGCCCCAGCATTTT
CDR3: CASSDGGGGNQPQHF
D: .
size: many
V: TRBV10-2
J: TRBJ1-5